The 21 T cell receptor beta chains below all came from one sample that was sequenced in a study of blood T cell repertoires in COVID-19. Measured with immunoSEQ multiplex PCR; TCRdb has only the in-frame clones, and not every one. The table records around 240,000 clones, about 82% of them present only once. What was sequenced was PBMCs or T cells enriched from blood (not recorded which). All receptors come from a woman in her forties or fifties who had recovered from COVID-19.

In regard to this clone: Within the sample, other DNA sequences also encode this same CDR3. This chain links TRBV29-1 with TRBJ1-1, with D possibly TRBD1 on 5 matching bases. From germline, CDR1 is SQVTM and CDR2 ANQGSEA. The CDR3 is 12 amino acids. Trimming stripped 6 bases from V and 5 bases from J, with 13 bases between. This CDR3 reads CSVLAGGTEAFF. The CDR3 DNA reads TGCAGCGTACTGGCCGGGGGGACTGAAGCTTTCTTT.

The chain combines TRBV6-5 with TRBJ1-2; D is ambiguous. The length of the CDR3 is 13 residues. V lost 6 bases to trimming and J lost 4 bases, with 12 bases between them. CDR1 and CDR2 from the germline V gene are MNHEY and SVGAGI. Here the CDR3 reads CASSSSSLYGYTF. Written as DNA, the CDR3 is TGTGCCAGCAGCTCCAGTTCCCTCTATGGCTACACCTTC.

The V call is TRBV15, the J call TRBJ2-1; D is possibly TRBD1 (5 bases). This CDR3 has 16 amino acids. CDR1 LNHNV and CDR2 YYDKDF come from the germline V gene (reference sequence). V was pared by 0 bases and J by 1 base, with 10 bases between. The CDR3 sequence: CATSRDVGVSYNEQFF. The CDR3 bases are TGTGCCACCAGCAGAGATGTAGGGGTGTCCTACAATGAGCAGTTCTTC.

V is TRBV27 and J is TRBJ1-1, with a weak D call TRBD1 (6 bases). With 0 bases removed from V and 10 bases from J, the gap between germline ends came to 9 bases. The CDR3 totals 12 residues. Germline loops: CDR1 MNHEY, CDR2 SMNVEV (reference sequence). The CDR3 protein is CASSLSQGRAFF. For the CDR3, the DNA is TGTGCCAGCAGTTTATCCCAGGGGCGAGCTTTCTTT.

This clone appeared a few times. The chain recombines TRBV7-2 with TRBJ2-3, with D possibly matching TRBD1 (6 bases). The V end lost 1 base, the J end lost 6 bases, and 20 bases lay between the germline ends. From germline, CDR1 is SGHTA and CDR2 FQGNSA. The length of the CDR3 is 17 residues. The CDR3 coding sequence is TGTGCCAGCAGCTTAGAGGTGACCGGGGCCAGGGGTGATACGCAGTATTTT. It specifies CASSLEVTGARGDTQYF.

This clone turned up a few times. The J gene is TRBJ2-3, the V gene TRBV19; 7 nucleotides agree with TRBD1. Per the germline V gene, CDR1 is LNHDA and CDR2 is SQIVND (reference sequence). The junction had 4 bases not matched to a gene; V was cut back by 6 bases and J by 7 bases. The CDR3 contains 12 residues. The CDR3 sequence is CASRGDRNTQYF. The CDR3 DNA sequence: TGTGCCAGTAGGGGGGACAGAAATACGCAGTATTTT.

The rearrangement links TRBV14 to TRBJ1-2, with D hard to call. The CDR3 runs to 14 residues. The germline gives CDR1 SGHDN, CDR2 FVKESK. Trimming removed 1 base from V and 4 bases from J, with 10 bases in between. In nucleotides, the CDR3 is TGTGCCAGCAGCCAAGCGGAGGGAGTCTATGGCTACACCTTC. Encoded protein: CASSQAEGVYGYTF.

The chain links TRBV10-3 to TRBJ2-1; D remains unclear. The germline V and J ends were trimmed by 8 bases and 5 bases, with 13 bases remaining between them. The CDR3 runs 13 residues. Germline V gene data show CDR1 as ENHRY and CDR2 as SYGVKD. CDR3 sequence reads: CAIARLYNNEQFF. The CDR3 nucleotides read TGTGCCATCGCCCGACTCTACAACAATGAGCAGTTCTTC.

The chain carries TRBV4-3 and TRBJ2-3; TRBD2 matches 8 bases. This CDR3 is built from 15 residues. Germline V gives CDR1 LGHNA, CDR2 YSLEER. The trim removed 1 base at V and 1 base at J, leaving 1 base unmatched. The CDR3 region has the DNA TGCGCCAGCAGCCAAGCGGGGGGGGGCACAGATACGCAGTATTTT. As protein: CASSQAGGGTDTQYF.

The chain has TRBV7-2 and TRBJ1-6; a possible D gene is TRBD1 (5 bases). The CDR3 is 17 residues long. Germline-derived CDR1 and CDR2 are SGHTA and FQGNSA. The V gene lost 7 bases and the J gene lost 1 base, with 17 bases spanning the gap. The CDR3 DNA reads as TGTGCCAGCACCCTGGGGGGGTTCGGGTCCTATAATTCACCCCTCCACTTT. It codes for CASTLGGFGSYNSPLHF.

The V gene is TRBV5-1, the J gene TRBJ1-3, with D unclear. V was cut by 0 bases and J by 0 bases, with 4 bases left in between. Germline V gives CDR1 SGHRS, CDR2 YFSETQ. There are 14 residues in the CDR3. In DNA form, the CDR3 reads TGCGCCAGCAGCTTGGATCTCTCTGGAAACACCATATATTTT. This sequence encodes CASSLDLSGNTIYF. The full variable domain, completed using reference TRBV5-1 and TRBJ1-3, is KAGVTQTPRYLIKTRGQQVTLSCSPISGHRSVSWYQQTPGQGLQFLFEYFSETQRNKGNFPGRFSGRQFSNSRSEMNVSTLELGDSALYLCASSLDLSGNTIYFGEGSWLTVV.

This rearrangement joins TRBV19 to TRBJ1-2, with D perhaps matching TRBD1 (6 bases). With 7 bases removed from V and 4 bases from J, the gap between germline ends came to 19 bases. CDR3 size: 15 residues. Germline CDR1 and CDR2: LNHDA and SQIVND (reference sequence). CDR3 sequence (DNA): TGTGCCAGTATCCCCTATCAGGGGTTTCCCTATGGCTACACCTTC. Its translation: CASIPYQGFPYGYTF.

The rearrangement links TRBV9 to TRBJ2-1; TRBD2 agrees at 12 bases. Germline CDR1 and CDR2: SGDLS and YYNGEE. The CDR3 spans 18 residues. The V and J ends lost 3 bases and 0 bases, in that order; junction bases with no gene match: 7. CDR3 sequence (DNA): TGTGCCAGCAGCGCCGGAGGACTAGCGGGGACCTCCTACAATGAGCAGTTCTTC. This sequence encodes CASSAGGLAGTSYNEQFF.

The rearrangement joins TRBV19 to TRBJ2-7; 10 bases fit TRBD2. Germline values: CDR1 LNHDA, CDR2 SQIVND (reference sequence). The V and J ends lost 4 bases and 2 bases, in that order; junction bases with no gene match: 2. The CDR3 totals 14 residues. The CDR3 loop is CASSTLAGAYEQYF. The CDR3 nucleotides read TGTGCCAGTAGTACGCTAGCGGGGGCCTACGAGCAGTACTTC.

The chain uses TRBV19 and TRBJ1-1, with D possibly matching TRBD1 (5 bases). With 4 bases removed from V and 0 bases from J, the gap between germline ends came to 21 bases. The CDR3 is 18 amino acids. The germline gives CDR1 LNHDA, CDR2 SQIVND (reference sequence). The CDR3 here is CASSTTGLRPMMNTEAFF. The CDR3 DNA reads TGTGCCAGTAGTACCACAGGTCTCCGACCAATGATGAACACTGAAGCTTTCTTT.

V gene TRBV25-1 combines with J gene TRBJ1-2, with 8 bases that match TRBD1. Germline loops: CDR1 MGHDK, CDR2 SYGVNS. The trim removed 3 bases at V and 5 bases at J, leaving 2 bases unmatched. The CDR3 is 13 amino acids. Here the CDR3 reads CASSETGAYGYTF. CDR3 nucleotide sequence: TGTGCCAGCAGTGAGACAGGGGCATATGGCTACACCTTC.

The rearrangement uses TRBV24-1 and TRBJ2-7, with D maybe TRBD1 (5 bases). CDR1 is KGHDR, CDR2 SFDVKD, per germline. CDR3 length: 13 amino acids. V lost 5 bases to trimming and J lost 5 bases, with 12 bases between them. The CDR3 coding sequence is TGTGCCACCAGTGGCAACCAGGGAAACGAGCAGTACTTC. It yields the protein CATSGNQGNEQYF.

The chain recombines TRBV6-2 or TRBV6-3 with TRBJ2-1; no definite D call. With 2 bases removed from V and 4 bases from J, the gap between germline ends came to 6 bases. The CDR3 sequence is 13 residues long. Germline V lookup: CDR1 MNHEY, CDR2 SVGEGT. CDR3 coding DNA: TGTGCCAGCAGTTACACAACGTACAATGAGCAGTTCTTC. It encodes CASSYTTYNEQFF.

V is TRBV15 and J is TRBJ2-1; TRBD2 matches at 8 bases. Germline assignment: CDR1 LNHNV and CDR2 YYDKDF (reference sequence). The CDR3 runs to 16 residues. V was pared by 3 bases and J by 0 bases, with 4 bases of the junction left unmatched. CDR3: CATSSQLAVSYNEQFF. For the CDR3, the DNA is TGTGCCACCAGCAGTCAACTAGCGGTCTCCTACAATGAGCAGTTCTTC. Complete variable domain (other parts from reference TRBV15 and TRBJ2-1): DAMVIQNPRYQVTQFGKPVTLSCSQTLNHNVMYWYQQKSSQAPKLLFHYYDKDFNNEADTPDNFQSRRPNTSFCFLDIRSPGLGDTAMYLCATSSQLAVSYNEQFFGPGTRLTVL.

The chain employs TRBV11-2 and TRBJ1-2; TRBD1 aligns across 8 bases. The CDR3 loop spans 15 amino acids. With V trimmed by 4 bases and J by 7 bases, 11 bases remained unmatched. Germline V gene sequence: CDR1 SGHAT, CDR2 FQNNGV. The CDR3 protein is CASSSKRGQAVGYTF. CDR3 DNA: TGTGCCAGCAGCTCGAAACGGGGACAGGCTGTTGGCTACACCTTC.

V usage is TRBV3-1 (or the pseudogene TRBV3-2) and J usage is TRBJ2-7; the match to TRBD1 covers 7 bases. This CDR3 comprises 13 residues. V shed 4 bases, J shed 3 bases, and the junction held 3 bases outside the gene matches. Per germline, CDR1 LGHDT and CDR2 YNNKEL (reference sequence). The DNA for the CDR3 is TGTGCCAGCAGCCGGGACAGATACTACGAGCAGTACTTC. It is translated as CASSRDRYYEQYF.